This T cell receptor (beta chain) was sequenced during a study of blood T cell repertoires in COVID-19. Study-wide context: From the United States, Italy and Spain came samples of acute and convalescent COVID-19. Sample material is recorded as cDNA or gDNA derived from T cells, B-cell-depleted T cells, or PBMCs.

Authors' analysis steps: Estimates of nucleated cell counts were drawn from the amplification of reference gene primers. Repertoires were generated with immunoSEQ multiplex PCR, while TCRdb's copy carries only in-frame clones and drops some. V, J and clone size were drawn from that table, and D and trimming were deduced from the DNA. The data contain under 250,000 clones, roughly 91% of them singletons. Seattle's cohort entered during active infection and was followed longitudinally. CDR1 and CDR2 from the germline V gene are SGHRS and YFSETQ. CDR3 length: 14 amino acids. The V gene lost 7 bases and the J gene lost 5 bases, with 15 bases spanning the gap.

Sequencing was carried out using peripheral blood. The chain uses TRBV5-1 and TRBJ2-2, with D possibly TRBD2 on 6 matching bases. The receptor was derived from a young man with COVID-19, enrolled during active disease. CDR3 DNA: TGCGCCAGCCGCGCTAGCGAGGTGACCGGGGAGCTGTTTTTT. Protein: CASRASEVTGELFF.